This T cell receptor beta chain was captured by sequencing in a study of T cell clonotyping in hematopoietic cell transplantation. The V gene end was trimmed by 5 bases and the J gene end by 8 bases; junction bases not matched to a gene: 9. The CDR3 length is 14 residues. The germline V gene has CDR1 SGHTA and CDR2 FQGTGA. TCRdb's table, derived via immunoSEQ multiplex PCR, lists solely in-frame clones and lacks some. This table has several thousand clones, around nine tenths appearing once. Broader study findings: Without cell sorting, CD4 versus CD8 contributions remain unresolved. Pathologically expanded recipient clonotypes increased progressively from day 30 to day 180 as diversity fell.

In regard to this clone: Antigen specificity is unknown.

The sequence came from a male patient between 65 and 85 years old who had an allogeneic stem cell transplant from an unrelated donor, so T cells may come from the graft donor. Some clones in this sample may be carry-over from other donors' samples. Sequencing was performed on peripheral blood mononuclear cells, taken 100 days after allogeneic stem cell transplant. The chain couples TRBV7-3 to TRBJ1-2; 9 nucleotides match TRBD1. The CDR3 region is CASSPGDRAYGYTF. The CDR3 nucleotides read TGTGCCAGCAGCCCTGGGGACAGGGCTTACGGCTACACCTTC.